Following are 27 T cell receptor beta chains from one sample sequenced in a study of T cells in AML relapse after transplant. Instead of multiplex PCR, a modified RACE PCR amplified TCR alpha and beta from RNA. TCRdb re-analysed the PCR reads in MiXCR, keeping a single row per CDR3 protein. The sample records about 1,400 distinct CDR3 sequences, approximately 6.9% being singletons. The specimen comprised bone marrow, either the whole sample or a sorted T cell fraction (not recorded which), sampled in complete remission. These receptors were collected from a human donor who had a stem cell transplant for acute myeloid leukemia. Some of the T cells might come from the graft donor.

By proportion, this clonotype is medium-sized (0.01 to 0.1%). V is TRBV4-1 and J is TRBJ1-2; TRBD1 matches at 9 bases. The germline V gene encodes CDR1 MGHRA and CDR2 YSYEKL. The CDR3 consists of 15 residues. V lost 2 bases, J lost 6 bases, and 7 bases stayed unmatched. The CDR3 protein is CASSQPGTGTHGYTF. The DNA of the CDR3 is TGCGCCAGCAGCCAACCGGGGACAGGGACCCATGGCTACACCTTC.

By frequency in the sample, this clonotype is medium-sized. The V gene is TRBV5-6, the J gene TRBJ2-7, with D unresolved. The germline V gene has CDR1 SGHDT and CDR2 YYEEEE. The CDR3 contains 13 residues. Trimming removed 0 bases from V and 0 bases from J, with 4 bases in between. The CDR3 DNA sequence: TGTGCCAGCAGCTTGGGCAGCTCCTACGAGCAGTACTTC. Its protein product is CASSLGSSYEQYF.

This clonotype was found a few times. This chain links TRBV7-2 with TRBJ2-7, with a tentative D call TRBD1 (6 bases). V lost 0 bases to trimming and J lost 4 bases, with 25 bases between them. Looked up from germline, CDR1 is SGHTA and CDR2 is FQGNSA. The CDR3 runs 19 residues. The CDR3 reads CASSLAPGQGRAFLYEQYF. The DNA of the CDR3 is TGTGCCAGCAGCTTAGCGCCTGGGCAGGGGCGGGCCTTTTTATACGAGCAGTACTTC.

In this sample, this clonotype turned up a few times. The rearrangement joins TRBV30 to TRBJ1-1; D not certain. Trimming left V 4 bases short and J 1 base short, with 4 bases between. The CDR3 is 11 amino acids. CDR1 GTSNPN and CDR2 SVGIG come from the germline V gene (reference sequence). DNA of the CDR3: TGTGCCTGGAACGCGAACACTGAAGCTTTCTTT. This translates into CAWNANTEAFF.

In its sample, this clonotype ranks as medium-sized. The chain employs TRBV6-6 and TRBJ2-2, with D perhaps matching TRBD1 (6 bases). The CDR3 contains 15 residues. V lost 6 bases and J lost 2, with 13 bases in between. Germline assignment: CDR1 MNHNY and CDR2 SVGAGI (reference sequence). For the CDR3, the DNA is TGTGCCAGCAGAGACAGGCATCCTAACACCGGGGAGCTGTTTTTT. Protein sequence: CASRDRHPNTGELFF.

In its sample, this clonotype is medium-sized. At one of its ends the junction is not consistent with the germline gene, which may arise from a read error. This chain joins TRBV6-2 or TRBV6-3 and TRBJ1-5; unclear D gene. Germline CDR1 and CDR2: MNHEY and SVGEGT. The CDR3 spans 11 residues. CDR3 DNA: TGTGCCAGCGGTTACGGCCAGCCCCAGCATTTT. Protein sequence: CASGYGQPQHF.

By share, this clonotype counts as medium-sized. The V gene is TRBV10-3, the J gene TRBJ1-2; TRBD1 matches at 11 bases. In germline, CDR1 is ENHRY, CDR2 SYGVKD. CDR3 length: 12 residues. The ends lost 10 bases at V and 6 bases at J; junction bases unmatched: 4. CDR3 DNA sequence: TGTGCCACCCAGGACAGGGGGCATGGCTACACCTTC. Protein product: CATQDRGHGYTF.

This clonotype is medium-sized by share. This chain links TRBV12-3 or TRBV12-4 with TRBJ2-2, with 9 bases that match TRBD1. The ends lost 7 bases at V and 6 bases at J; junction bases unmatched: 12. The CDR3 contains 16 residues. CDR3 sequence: CASTTPGQGKPGELFF. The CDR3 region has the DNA TGTGCCAGCACTACCCCAGGACAGGGGAAGCCCGGGGAGCTGTTTTTT.

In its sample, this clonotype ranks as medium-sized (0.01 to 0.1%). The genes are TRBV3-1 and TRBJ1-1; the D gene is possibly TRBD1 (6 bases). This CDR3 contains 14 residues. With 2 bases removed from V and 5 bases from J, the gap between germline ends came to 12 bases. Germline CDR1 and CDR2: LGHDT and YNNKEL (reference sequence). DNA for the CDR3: TGTGCCAGCAGCCAACATGACAGGAGGACTGAAGCTTTCTTT. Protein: CASSQHDRRTEAFF. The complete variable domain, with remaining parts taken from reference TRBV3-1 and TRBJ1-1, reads DTAVSQTPKYLVTQMGNDKSIKCEQNLGHDTMYWYKQDSKKFLKIMFSYNNKELIINETVPNRFSPKSPDKAHLNLHINSLELGDSAVYFCASSQHDRRTEAFFGQGTRLTVV.

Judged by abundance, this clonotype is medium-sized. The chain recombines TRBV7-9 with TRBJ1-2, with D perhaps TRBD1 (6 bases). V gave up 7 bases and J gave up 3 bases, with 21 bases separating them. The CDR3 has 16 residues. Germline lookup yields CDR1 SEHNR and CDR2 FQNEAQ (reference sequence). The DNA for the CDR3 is TGTGCCAGCATCCCTCCTCCAGGGTACAGGGACTATGGCTACACCTTC. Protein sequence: CASIPPPGYRDYGYTF.

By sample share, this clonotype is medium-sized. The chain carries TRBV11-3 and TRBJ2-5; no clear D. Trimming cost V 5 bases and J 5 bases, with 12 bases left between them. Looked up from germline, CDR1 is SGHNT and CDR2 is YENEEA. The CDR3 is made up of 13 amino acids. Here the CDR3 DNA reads TGTGCCAGCAGCAATATGGTGGGGGAGACCCAGTACTTC. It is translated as CASSNMVGETQYF. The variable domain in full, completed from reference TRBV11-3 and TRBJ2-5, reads EAGVVQSPRYKIIEKKQPVAFWCNPISGHNTLYWYLQNLGQGPELLIRYENEEAVDDSQLPKDRFSAERLKGVDSTLKIQPAELGDSAVYLCASSNMVGETQYFGPGTRLLVL.

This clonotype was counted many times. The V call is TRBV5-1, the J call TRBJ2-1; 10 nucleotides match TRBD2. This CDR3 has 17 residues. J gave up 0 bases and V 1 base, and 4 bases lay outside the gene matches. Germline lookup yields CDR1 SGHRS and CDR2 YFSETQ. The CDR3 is CASSLNPSGSSYNEQFF. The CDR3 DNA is TGCGCCAGCAGCTTGAACCCTAGCGGGAGCTCCTACAATGAGCAGTTCTTC.

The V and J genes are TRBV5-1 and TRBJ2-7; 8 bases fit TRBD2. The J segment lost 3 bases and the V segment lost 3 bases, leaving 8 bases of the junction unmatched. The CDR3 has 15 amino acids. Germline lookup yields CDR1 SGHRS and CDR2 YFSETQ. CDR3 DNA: TGCGCCAGCAGCTCCGTAGCGGGATTAGACTACGAGCAGTACTTC. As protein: CASSSVAGLDYEQYF.

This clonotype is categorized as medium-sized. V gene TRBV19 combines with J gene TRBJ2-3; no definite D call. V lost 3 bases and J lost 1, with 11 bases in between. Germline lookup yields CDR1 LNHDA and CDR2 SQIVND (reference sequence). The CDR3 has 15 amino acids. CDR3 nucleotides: TGTGCCAGTAGTATGAACGGGTGGGGCACAGATACGCAGTATTTT. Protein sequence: CASSMNGWGTDTQYF.

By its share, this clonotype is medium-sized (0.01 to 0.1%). Here the CDR3 DNA reads TGCAGTGCTAGAGATCGCGGACAGGGGGCTCATGAGCAGTTCTTC. Translated, it gives CSARDRGQGAHEQFF. This chain uses TRBV20-1 with TRBJ2-1, with 11 positions matching TRBD1. This CDR3 is built from 15 residues. Germline lookup yields CDR1 DFQATT and CDR2 SNEGSKA (reference sequence). V lost 0 bases to trimming and J lost 8 bases; unmatched junction nucleotides: 6.

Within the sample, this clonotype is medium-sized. For the CDR3, the DNA is TGTGCCAGCCGCCGGGACAGCAATCAGCCCCAGCATTTT. Encoded protein: CASRRDSNQPQHF. V and J are TRBV12-3 or TRBV12-4 and TRBJ1-5; D is possibly TRBD1 (5 bases). The V and J ends lost 8 bases and 1 base respectively, with 9 bases between them. This CDR3 contains 13 residues.

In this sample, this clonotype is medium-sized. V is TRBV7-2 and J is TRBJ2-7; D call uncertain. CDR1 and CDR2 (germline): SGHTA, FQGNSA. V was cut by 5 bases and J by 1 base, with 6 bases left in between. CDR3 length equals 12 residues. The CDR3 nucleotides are TGTGCCAGCAGCCACGGATCCTACGAGCAGTACTTC. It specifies CASSHGSYEQYF.

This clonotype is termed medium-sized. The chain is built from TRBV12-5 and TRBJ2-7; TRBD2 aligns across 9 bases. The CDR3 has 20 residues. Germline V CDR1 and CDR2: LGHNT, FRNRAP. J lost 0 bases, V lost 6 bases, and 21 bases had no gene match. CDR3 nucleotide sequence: TGTGCTAGTGGCATTAGCGGGAGACTCGTGCTTTACTCTTCCTCCTACGAGCAGTACTTC. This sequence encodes CASGISGRLVLYSSSYEQYF.

CDR3 nucleotides: TGTGCCAGCAGCCTAGGGGAAAAAGAGACCCAGTACTTC. This gives the protein CASSLGEKETQYF. The J gene is TRBJ2-5, the V gene TRBV11-2; maybe TRBD1 (5 bases). The CDR3 contains 13 residues. The V end lost 5 bases, the J end lost 3 bases, and 10 bases lay between the germline ends. CDR1 is SGHAT, CDR2 FQNNGV, per germline.

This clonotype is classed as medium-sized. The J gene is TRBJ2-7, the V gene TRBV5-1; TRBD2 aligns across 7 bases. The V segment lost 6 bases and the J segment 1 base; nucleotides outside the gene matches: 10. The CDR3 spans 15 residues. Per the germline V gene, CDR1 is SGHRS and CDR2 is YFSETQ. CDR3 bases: TGCGCCAGCACCGAAGGCGGGAGCGGGTCCTACGAGCAGTACTTC. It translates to CASTEGGSGSYEQYF. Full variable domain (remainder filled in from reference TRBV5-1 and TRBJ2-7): KAGVTQTPRYLIKTRGQQVTLSCSPISGHRSVSWYQQTPGQGLQFLFEYFSETQRNKGNFPGRFSGRQFSNSRSEMNVSTLELGDSALYLCASTEGGSGSYEQYFGPGTRLTVT.

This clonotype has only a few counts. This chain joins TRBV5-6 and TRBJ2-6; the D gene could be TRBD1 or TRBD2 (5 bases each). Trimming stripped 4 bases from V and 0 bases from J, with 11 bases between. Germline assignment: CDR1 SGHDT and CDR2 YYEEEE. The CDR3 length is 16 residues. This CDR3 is CASSRGRTSGANVLTF. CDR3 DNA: TGTGCCAGCAGCCGGGGACGGACCTCTGGGGCCAACGTCCTGACTTTC.

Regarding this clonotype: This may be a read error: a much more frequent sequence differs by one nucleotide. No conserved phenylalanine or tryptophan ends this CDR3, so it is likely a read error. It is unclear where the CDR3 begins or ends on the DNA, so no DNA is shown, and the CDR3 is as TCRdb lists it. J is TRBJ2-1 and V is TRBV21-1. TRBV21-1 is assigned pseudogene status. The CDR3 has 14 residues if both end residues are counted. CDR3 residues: CASPNLGLYNEQFS.

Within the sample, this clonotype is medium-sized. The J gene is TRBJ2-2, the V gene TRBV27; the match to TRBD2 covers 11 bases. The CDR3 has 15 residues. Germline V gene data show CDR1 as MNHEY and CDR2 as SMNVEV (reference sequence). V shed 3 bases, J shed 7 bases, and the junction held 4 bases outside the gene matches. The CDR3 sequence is CASSFTSGRIGELFF. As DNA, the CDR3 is TGTGCCAGCAGTTTTACTAGCGGGAGAATCGGGGAGCTGTTTTTT.

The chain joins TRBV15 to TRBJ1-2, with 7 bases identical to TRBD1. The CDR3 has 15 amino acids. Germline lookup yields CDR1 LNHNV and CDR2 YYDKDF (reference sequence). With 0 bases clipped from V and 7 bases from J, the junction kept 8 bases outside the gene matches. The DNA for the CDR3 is TGTGCCACCAGCAGAGATCTCGGCAGGGGGTTTGGCTACACCTTC. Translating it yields CATSRDLGRGFGYTF.

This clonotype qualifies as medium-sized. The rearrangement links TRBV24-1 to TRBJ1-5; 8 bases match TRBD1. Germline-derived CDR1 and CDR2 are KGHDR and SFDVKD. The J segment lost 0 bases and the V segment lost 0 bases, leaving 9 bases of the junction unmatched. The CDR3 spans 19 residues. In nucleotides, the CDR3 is TGTGCCACCAGTGATTTGCTGGGCAGGGGGCGAAGTAGCAATCAGCCCCAGCATTTT. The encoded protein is CATSDLLGRGRSSNQPQHF.

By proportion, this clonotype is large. The CDR3 DNA is TGTGCCAGCAGCCGGACAGACACCTTCTCTGGAAACACCATATATTTT. Its protein product is CASSRTDTFSGNTIYF. The chain combines TRBV6-5 with TRBJ1-3; perhaps TRBD1 as D (6 bases). The CDR3 has 16 residues. CDR1 and CDR2 (germline): MNHEY, SVGAGI. Trimming removed 6 bases from V and 0 bases from J, with 15 bases in between.

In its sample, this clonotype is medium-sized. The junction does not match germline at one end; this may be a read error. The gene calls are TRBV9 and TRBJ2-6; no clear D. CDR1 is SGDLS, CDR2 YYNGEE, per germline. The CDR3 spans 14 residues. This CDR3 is CASSDPGPTKVLTF. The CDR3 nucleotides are TGTGCCAGCAGCGACCCCGGGCCGACCAAGGTCCTGACTTTC.